Listed here are 3 T cell receptor beta chains from one sample, sequenced in a study of cytomegalovirus exposure and HLA in healthy donors. The data were produced by immunoSEQ multiplex PCR, yet TCRdb's version contains in-frame clones alone and is incomplete. The sample includes 120,000 or so clones, 88% of them seen just once. The sample consisted of PBMCs. The source is a young man in good health and CMV-seronegative.

This clone was counted a few times. The V gene is TRBV5-6, the J gene TRBJ1-1; D remains ambiguous. Trimming took off 4 bases at V and 11 bases at J, with 18 bases between the two ends. This CDR3 region has 13 residues. The germline CDR1 and CDR2 sequences are SGHDT and YYEEEE. CDR3: CASSPWQVRAAFF. In DNA form, the CDR3 reads TGTGCCAGCAGCCCCTGGCAGGTGAGGGCGGCTTTCTTT. Full variable domain (missing parts from reference TRBV5-6 and TRBJ1-1): DAGVTQSPTHLIKTRGQQVTLRCSPKSGHDTVSWYQQALGQGPQFIFQYYEEEERQRGNFPDRFSGHQFPNYSSELNVNALLLGDSALYLCASSPWQVRAAFFGQGTRLTVV.

The chain carries TRBV7-2 and TRBJ1-1; D not resolved. CDR1 and CDR2 (germline): SGHTA, FQGNSA. The CDR3 totals 14 residues. The V end was cut by 4 bases, the J end by 8 bases, with 17 bases between. The CDR3: CASSSGIREQEAFF. CDR3 nucleotides: TGTGCCAGCAGCTCAGGAATTCGAGAACAAGAAGCTTTCTTT.

CDR3 DNA: TGTGCCAGTAGTCCCCCTAGCGGGAGTGGCACCGGGGAGCTGTTTTTT. Residues: CASSPPSGSGTGELFF. The chain employs TRBV19 and TRBJ2-2; 10 bases fit TRBD2. CDR1 is LNHDA and CDR2 is SQIVND in the germline V gene (reference sequence). With V trimmed by 5 bases and J by 4 bases, 7 bases remained unmatched. The CDR3 is 16 residues long.